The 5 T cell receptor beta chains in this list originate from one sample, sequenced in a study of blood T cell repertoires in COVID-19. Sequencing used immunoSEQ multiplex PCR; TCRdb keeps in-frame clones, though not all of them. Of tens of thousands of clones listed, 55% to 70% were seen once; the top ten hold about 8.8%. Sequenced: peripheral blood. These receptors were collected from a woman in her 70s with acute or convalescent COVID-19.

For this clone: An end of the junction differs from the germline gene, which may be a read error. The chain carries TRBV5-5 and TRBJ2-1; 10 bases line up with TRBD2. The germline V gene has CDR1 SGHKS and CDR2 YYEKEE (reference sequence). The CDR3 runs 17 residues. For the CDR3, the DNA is TGTGCCAGCAGCTTGTTTAGCGGGGGGTCCTCCGACAATGAGCAGTTCTTC. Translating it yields CASSLFSGGSSDNEQFF.

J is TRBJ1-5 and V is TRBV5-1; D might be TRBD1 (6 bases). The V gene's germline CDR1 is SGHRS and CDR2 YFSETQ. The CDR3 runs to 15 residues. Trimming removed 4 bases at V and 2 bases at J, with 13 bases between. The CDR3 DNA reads TGCGCCAGCAGCGCACAGGGTAGGGGCAATCAGCCCCAGCATTTT. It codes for CASSAQGRGNQPQHF.

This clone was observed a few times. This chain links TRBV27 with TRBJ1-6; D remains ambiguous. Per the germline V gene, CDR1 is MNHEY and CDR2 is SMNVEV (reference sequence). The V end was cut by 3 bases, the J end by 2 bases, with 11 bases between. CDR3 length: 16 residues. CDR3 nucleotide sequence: TGTGCCAGCAGTTTGGAGGGAGGAACCTATAATTCACCCCTCCACTTT. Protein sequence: CASSLEGGTYNSPLHF.

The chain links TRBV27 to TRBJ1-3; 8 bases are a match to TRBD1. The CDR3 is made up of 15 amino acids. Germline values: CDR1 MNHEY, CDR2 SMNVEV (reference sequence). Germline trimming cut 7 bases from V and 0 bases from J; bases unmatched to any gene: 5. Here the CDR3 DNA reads TGTGCCAGCAACAGGGGGGACCCCTCTGGAAACACCATATATTTT. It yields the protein CASNRGDPSGNTIYF.

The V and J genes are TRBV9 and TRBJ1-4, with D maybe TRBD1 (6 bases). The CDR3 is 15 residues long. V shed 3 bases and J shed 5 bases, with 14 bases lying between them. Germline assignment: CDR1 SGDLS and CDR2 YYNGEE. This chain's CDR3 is CASSATGSPNEKLFF. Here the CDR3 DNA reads TGTGCCAGCAGCGCCACAGGGTCGCCGAATGAAAAACTGTTTTTT.